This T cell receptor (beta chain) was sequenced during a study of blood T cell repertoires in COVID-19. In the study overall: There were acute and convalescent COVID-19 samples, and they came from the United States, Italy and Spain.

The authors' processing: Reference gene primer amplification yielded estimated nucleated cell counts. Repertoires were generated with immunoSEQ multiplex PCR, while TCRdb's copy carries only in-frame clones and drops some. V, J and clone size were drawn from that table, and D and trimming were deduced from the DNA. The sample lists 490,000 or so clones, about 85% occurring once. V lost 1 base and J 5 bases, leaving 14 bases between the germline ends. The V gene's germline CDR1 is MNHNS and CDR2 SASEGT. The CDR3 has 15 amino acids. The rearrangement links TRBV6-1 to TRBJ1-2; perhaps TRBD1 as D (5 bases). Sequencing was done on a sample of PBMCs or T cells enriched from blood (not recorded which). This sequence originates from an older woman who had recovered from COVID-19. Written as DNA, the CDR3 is TGTGCCAGCAGTGAAGGGGCGTCTAGGACATATGGCTACACCTTC. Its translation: CASSEGASRTYGYTF.